These 10 T cell receptor beta chains share one sample of origin, sequenced in a study of CD8 T cells in Susac syndrome. Random hexamers primed reverse transcription of about 0.45 to 1 ug RNA. A single record per CDR3 protein comes from TCRdb applying MiXCR to the immunoSEQ multiplex PCR reads. The sample has over 120,000 distinct CDR3 sequences; approximately 95% are singletons. Sequenced input: CD4+ T cells from PBMCs. Source of these receptors: a human donor with Susac syndrome.

V gene TRBV6-2 or TRBV6-3 combines with J gene TRBJ1-5; no reliable D call. CDR1 and CDR2 (germline): MNHEY, SVGEGT. V shed 7 bases and J shed 0 bases, with 10 bases lying between them. The CDR3 contains 14 residues. CDR3 coding DNA: TGTGCCAGCAAGCGACTTAATAGCAATCAGCCCCAGCATTTT. Protein: CASKRLNSNQPQHF.

V and J are TRBV27 and TRBJ2-7; D tentatively reads TRBD1 or TRBD2 (6 bases each). Germline CDR1 MNHEY, CDR2 SMNVEV (reference sequence). V was clipped by 6 bases and J by 4 bases, with 19 bases between them. The CDR3 sequence is 15 residues long. The CDR3 DNA reads TGTGCCAGCAGCTACCGCGGGACACACTTATACGAGCAGTACTTC. This sequence encodes CASSYRGTHLYEQYF.

This clonotype was detected only a few times. The V and J genes are TRBV30 and TRBJ2-3, with D unclear. V was cut by 5 bases and J by 0 bases, with 6 bases left in between. CDR1 is GTSNPN and CDR2 is SVGIG in the germline V gene (reference sequence). This CDR3 region has 12 residues. The CDR3 protein is CAWSPSTDTQYF. Here the CDR3 DNA reads TGTGCCTGGTCCCCTAGCACAGATACGCAGTATTTT. The full variable domain, its missing parts supplied by reference TRBV30 and TRBJ2-3, is SQTIHQWPATLVQPVGSPLSLECTVEGTSNPNLYWYRQAAGRGLQLLFYSVGIGQISSEVPQNLSASRPQDRQFILSSKKLLLSDSGFYLCAWSPSTDTQYFGPGTRLTVL.

This rearrangement joins TRBV4-3 to TRBJ2-3; no definite D call. Trimming removed 3 bases at V and 5 bases at J, with 9 bases between. Germline lookup yields CDR1 LGHNA and CDR2 YSLEER. The CDR3 consists of 13 residues. CDR3 sequence: CASSQKMRDTQYF. The CDR3 DNA is TGCGCCAGCAGCCAGAAGATGCGAGATACGCAGTATTTT.

The rearrangement uses TRBV30 and TRBJ1-1, with TRBD1 matching over 7 bases. Losses at the gene ends were 4 bases for V and 3 bases for J; bases not matched to a gene: 2. The germline CDR1 and CDR2 sequences are GTSNPN and SVGIG (reference sequence). The CDR3 extends over 12 amino acids. The chain's CDR3 is CAWIDRDTEAFF. CDR3 DNA: TGTGCCTGGATCGACAGGGACACTGAAGCTTTCTTT.

The V call is TRBV7-2, the J call TRBJ2-7, with 9 bases matching TRBD2. Germline loops: CDR1 SGHTA, CDR2 FQGNSA. This CDR3 has 14 amino acids. J was trimmed by 2 bases and V by 5 bases; bases with no gene match: 4. This CDR3 reads CASSRAGGPYEQYF. CDR3 bases: TGTGCCAGCAGCCGCGCGGGAGGGCCCTACGAGCAGTACTTC.

This chain joins TRBV7-2 and TRBJ2-5, with 7 bases that match TRBD1. The CDR3 is made up of 15 amino acids. Germline assignment: CDR1 SGHTA and CDR2 FQGNSA. V dropped 5 bases and J dropped 0; count of bases not matched to a gene: 6. CDR3 in DNA: TGTGCCAGCAGCATTTCCGGACAGGACCAAGAGACCCAGTACTTC. It codes for CASSISGQDQETQYF.

The CDR3 is CASTDRADTEAFF. Here the CDR3 DNA reads TGTGCCTCTACCGACAGGGCCGACACTGAAGCTTTCTTT. The rearrangement links TRBV30 to TRBJ1-1; 7 bases agree with TRBD1. Germline values: CDR1 GTSNPN, CDR2 SVGIG (reference sequence). The ends lost 7 bases at V and 3 bases at J; junction bases unmatched: 8. This CDR3 is built from 13 residues.

CDR3 coding DNA: TGTGCCAGCAGCTTAGCTCGGATCAATCAGCCCCAGCATTTT. Protein: CASSLARINQPQHF. This chain joins TRBV7-8 and TRBJ1-5, with unresolved D. This CDR3 is 14 amino acids long. Germline CDR1 SGHVS, CDR2 FQNEAQ. Trimming removed 0 bases from V and 3 bases from J, with 6 bases in between.

The chain links TRBV3-1 to TRBJ1-2, with 7 bases that match TRBD1. The CDR3 covers 13 residues. The germline gives CDR1 LGHDT, CDR2 YNNKEL (reference sequence). V was pared by 5 bases and J by 8 bases, with 8 bases of the junction left unmatched. CDR3 coding DNA: TGTGCCAGCAGCTTCGACAGGGTGGCGGGCTACACCTTC. This encodes CASSFDRVAGYTF.